The T cell receptor beta chain under discussion was sequenced for a study of tumor-infiltrating lymphocytes in primary liver carcinoma. Study-wide background: The patient group consisted of men and women aged 30 to 69 years. Read depth, roughly 3.65 to 7.5 million productive TCRbeta reads, did not differ significantly between tissues.

The study extracted blood RNA from unsorted whole blood and also extracted germline DNA. In advance of surgery, around 4 milliliters of peripheral blood were collected. Germline V gene lookup returns CDR1 SGHAT and CDR2 FQNNGV. The CDR3 loop spans 15 amino acids. Concerning this clonotype: Germline is not matched at one junction end, which may reflect a read error.

Priming with a constant-region primer yielded TCR beta cDNA from 400 to 500 ng total RNA. Slightly modified ARM-PCR served as the procedure for the TCR beta libraries. These libraries came from three rounds of nested multiplex PCR. Researchers ran the first two PCR rounds for roughly 10 cycles each with TRBV1-TRBV30 forward primers and a C-beta reverse primer. TCRdb independently ran MiXCR on the multiplex PCR reads; one entry per CDR3 protein. The sample has about 180,000 distinct CDR3 sequences; roughly three fifths are singletons. This receptor was identified in a man in his forties or fifties with primary liver carcinoma and hepatitis B virus infection. Sample: peripheral blood. The genes are TRBV11-2 and TRBJ2-3; 7 bases align to TRBD2. Written as DNA, the CDR3 is TGTGCCTGCAGCTTACGGGAGGTTGGCGCAGATACGCAGTATTTT. It specifies CACSLREVGADTQYF.